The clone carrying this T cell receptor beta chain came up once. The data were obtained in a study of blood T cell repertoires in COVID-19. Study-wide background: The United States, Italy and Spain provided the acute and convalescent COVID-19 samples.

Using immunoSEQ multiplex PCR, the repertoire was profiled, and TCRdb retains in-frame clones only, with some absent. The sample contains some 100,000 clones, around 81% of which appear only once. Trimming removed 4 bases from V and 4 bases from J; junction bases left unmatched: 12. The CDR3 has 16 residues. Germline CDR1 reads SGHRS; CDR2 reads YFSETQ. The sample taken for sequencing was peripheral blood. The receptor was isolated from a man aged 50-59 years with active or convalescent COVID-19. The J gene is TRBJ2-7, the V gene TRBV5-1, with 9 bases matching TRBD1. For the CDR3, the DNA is TGCGCCAGCAGCGCAACCGGGACAGGGTTTTCTTACGAGCAGTACTTC. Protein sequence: CASSATGTGFSYEQYF.